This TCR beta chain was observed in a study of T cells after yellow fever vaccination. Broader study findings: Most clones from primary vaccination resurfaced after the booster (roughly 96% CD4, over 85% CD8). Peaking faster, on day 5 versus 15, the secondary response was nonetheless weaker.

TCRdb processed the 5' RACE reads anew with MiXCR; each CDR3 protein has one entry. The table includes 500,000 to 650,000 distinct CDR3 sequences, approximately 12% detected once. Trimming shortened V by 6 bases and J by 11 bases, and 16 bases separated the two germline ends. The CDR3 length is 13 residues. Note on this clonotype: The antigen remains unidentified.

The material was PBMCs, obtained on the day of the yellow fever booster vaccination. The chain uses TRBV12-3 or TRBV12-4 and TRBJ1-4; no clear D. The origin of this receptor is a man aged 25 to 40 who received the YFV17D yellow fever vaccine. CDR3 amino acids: CASSLDRIGKLFF. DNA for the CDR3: TGTGCCAGCAGCCTGGATAGGATCGGGAAACTGTTTTTT.